This T cell receptor beta chain is from a study of blood T cell repertoires in COVID-19. The overall study: Acute-phase and convalescent COVID-19 samples originated in the United States, Italy and Spain. In each case, the material was cDNA or gDNA derived from T cells, B-cell-depleted T cells, or PBMCs.

Germline V gene data show CDR1 as MDHEN and CDR2 as SYDVKM. V shed 5 bases and J 2 bases; nucleotides not matched to a gene: 1. CDR3 length: 14 residues. Authors' processing steps: Amplification of reference gene primers provided the estimated nucleated cell counts. The method was immunoSEQ multiplex PCR; TCRdb's version includes in-frame clones alone and lacks a portion of them. The V and J calls and clone size were taken over from that table, and D and trimming were inferred from the DNA. Of about 73,000 clones listed, approximately 92% are singletons. The V call is TRBV28, the J call TRBJ2-1, with TRBD2 identical over 9 bases. Sequencing was performed on peripheral blood. This sequence originates from an elderly man with acute or convalescent COVID-19. CDR3 sequence (DNA): TGTGCCAGCAGTGAGCGGGGGGCCTACAATGAGCAGTTCTTC. It is translated as CASSERGAYNEQFF.